These T cell receptor beta chains were read from a single sample in a study of blood T cell repertoires in COVID-19. The data were produced by immunoSEQ multiplex PCR, yet TCRdb's version contains in-frame clones alone and is incomplete. The data contain some 100,000 clones, around nine tenths of them seen just once; the ten biggest clones take up more than 5%. What was sequenced was peripheral blood. These receptors originate from a man aged 65 to 85 with acute or convalescent COVID-19. The conserved cysteine and the conserved F or W are not part of the CDR3 here.

J gene: TRBJ1-5; V gene: TRBV11-2; CDR3 protein: ASGTGLNQPQH
J gene: TRBJ1-2; V gene: TRBV6-5; CDR3 protein: ASSLTGADGYT
J gene: TRBJ2-3; V gene: TRBV27; CDR3 protein: ASSPGAGTSTDTQY
J gene: TRBJ1-4; V gene: TRBV6-5; CDR3 protein: ASTDGGYSEKLF
J gene: TRBJ2-3; V gene: TRBV25-1; CDR3 protein: ASSEPSGRPDTQY
J gene: TRBJ2-7; V gene: TRBV28; CDR3 protein: ASRQLLGQGAYEQY
J gene: TRBJ1-6; V gene: TRBV27; CDR3 protein: ASNNLGWVNSPLH
J gene: TRBJ2-5; V gene: TRBV24-1; CDR3 protein: ATSDSGGAQETQY
J gene: TRBJ2-3; V gene: TRBV9; CDR3 protein: ASSPSSGGGLGTQY
J gene: TRBJ2-3; V gene: TRBV9; CDR3 protein: ASSVGLVSTDTQY
J gene: TRBJ2-7; V gene: TRBV2; CDR3 protein: ASRQGWTSGIIDEQY
J gene: TRBJ2-7; V gene: TRBV19; CDR3 protein: ASSIQGDEQY
J gene: TRBJ2-3; V gene: TRBV19; CDR3 protein: ASSIGDSFPGTQY
J gene: TRBJ2-1; V gene: TRBV19; CDR3 protein: ASSTLLLAGFYNEQF
J gene: TRBJ1-1; V gene: TRBV5-1; CDR3 protein: ASSPQDRGLTEAF
J gene: TRBJ1-1; V gene: TRBV6-5; CDR3 protein: ASITMGGRTEAF
J gene: TRBJ1-2; V gene: TRBV4-2; CDR3 protein: ASSQDHREGYGYT
J gene: TRBJ2-2; V gene: TRBV5-5; CDR3 protein: ASSRDRGTGELF
J gene: TRBJ1-6; V gene: TRBV6-6; CDR3 protein: ASYGSQSSSPLH
J gene: TRBJ1-6; V gene: TRBV7-9; CDR3 protein: ASSGQSSPLH
J gene: TRBJ1-3; V gene: TRBV2; CDR3 protein: ASSQSTWSGNTIY
J gene: TRBJ1-4; V gene: TRBV7-9; CDR3 protein: ASSFGRVNSNEKLF
J gene: TRBJ2-7; V gene: TRBV11-2; CDR3 protein: ASSLGAGLTYEQY
J gene: TRBJ2-1; V gene: TRBV2; CDR3 protein: ASHWTSGGASDEQF
J gene: TRBJ2-7; V gene: TRBV4-3; CDR3 protein: ASSESRASGTYEQY
J gene: TRBJ1-2; V gene: TRBV5-1; CDR3 protein: ASSLRGGYT
J gene: TRBJ1-1; V gene: TRBV12-3/TRBV12-4; CDR3 protein: ASSLSGNTEAF
J gene: TRBJ2-7; V gene: TRBV6-1; CDR3 protein: ASSELAAQGKGEQY
J gene: TRBJ1-3; V gene: TRBV7-9; CDR3 protein: ASSSFSGTVGNTIY
J gene: TRBJ2-7; V gene: TRBV5-8; CDR3 protein: ASSLTSGVSYEQY
J gene: TRBJ2-1; V gene: TRBV2; CDR3 protein: ASMRQESYNEQF
J gene: TRBJ2-1; V gene: TRBV11-2; CDR3 protein: ASSLRDGSSYNEQF
J gene: TRBJ1-1; V gene: TRBV7-8; CDR3 protein: ASSFTGTGAEAF
J gene: TRBJ1-1; V gene: TRBV10-3; CDR3 protein: AISGDRLNTEAF
J gene: TRBJ1-4; V gene: TRBV3-1/TRBV3-2; CDR3 protein: ASSTRQGANEKLF
J gene: TRBJ1-1; V gene: TRBV14; CDR3 protein: ASSPRGLRAF
J gene: TRBJ1-5; V gene: TRBV3-1/TRBV3-2; CDR3 protein: ASSGGGQGDQPQH
J gene: TRBJ1-1; V gene: TRBV27; CDR3 protein: ASSLYPAGMGTEAF
J gene: TRBJ1-1; V gene: TRBV18; CDR3 protein: ASSDRGITEAF
J gene: TRBJ1-5; V gene: TRBV11-2; CDR3 protein: ASSPRLGLDQPQH
J gene: TRBJ1-4; V gene: TRBV18; CDR3 protein: ASSPGATNEKLF
J gene: TRBJ1-2; V gene: TRBV7-3; CDR3 protein: ASSRDRGDGYT
J gene: TRBJ1-5; V gene: TRBV19; CDR3 protein: ASSIRVSNQPQH
J gene: TRBJ2-7; V gene: TRBV5-1; CDR3 protein: ASSLANRGDEQY
J gene: TRBJ2-2; V gene: TRBV24-1; CDR3 protein: ATSSPLQREGRSGELF
J gene: TRBJ2-7; V gene: TRBV4-1; CDR3 protein: ASSRLGGRLDEQY
J gene: TRBJ2-2; V gene: TRBV7-8; CDR3 protein: ASSSLAGGPAGELF
J gene: TRBJ2-1; V gene: TRBV24-1; CDR3 protein: ATSDSAAGGNEQF
J gene: TRBJ2-1; V gene: TRBV11-3; CDR3 protein: ASSLRSGRIINEQF
J gene: TRBJ2-7; V gene: TRBV18; CDR3 protein: ASSPMQGRVYEQY
J gene: TRBJ1-2; V gene: TRBV3-1/TRBV3-2; CDR3 protein: ASSQVGGAGGYT
J gene: TRBJ1-5; V gene: TRBV2; CDR3 protein: ASSPDRADQPQH